This T cell receptor (beta chain) was observed in a study of cytomegalovirus exposure and HLA in healthy donors (dated by TCRdb to the late 2010s). For the wider study: An earlier analysis of more than 550 of the donors reported roughly 300 Gb of sequence data and approximately 120 million unique TCR beta sequences obtained from approximately 180 million T cells. Roughly 300 gigabases of sequencing data and tens of millions of unique TCR sequences were included in an early release covering 550 to 650 HLA-typed donors. Of the approximately 400 genotyped donors, less than 90% were placed in the genetic ancestry cluster associated with self-reported Caucasian donors. The aim of the study was to test whether cataloging public T cell receptors could identify signatures of past pathogen exposure. The study used immunosequencing to profile the T cell repertoires of 666 subjects and linked those repertoires to cytomegalovirus serostatus. In addition to the first cohort of 666 subjects, a separate validation cohort of approximately 130 different subjects was used. High-throughput TCR immunosequencing, statistical association of individual TCRs with disease status, and machine learning were combined to predict cytomegalovirus infection status. To study patterns of TCR occurrence, a later analysis re-analyzed previously published TCR beta repertoires from 500 to 850 donors and added high-resolution HLA genotyping. The later analysis used no new phenotypic data to find candidate immune exposures, relying instead on TCR beta sequences and their occurrence across donors. An earlier analysis of 587 of the donors used high-throughput TCR beta sequencing to judge whether each TCR beta V gene segment behaved as functional or pseudogenic. Alongside the repertoire data, information on donor age, sex, ethnicity and CMV serostatus was compiled. A later genetic analysis took genome-wide SNP genotypes for about 55% of the 666 donors and used that subset as a discovery cohort. All discovery cohort repertoires had been generated using a single sequencing platform. HLA typing included class I and class II loci at four-digit resolution. The number of donors typed differed by locus, with about 629-640 for A, B, C, DRB1 and DQB1, roughly 550 for DQA1, 606 for DPA1, and some 450 for DPB1. About five DR-DQ haplotypes were treated as single units for association and clustering because of strong linkage in the cohort. Across approximately 400 genotyped donors of the cohort, an average of about 240,000 unique TCR beta nucleotide sequences per donor were sequenced, and roughly 20% of those sequences were non-productive. Broader findings and caveats from the paper: Compared with the roughly 670-donor mean, donors in an Asian-associated ancestry cluster had fewer N-insertions in productive TCRs, according to a later genetic analysis. Assigning TCR associations to individual alleles was difficult when HLA alleles, especially DR and DQ, strongly co-occurred. A later analysis reported that several top co-occurrence clusters appeared linked to parvovirus B19, influenza, CMV and Epstein-Barr virus. A total of roughly 160 TCR beta chains were listed by the study as associated with cytomegalovirus. Only TCR beta chains were sequenced in this cohort, and the absence of alpha or paired-chain data limited detectable features. It was suggested by the authors that the approach could potentially be generalized to other disease states and immunological phenotypes. A later analysis found that most CMV-associated TCR beta chains appeared HLA-restricted, with HLA associations seemingly driven largely by CMV exposure. The 87-base-pair reads could not distinguish some IMGT-functional V segments, including TRBV6-2 and TRBV6-3, so those segments were excluded. Correlated functional status among segregating V segments might be attributable to linkage disequilibrium, but an unknown experimental factor could not be ruled out. A later genetic analysis associated a missense DCLRE1C variant with V-gene and J-gene trimming of TCR beta chains, and an independent cohort replicated the association. A further reported finding was that TCR beta sequences accurately predicted the HLA-A and HLA-B alleles for most subjects in the first cohort. A few of the identified cytomegalovirus-associated TCR beta chains were confirmed in vitro to be specific for cytomegalovirus antigens. A later analysis found that HLA-associated TCR beta chains were more clonally expanded and had lower generation probabilities than equally common non-associated chains. The classifier was reported to diagnose cytomegalovirus status with high specificity and sensitivity in both the original and validation cohorts. In a later analysis, the rate of TCR association differed among HLA loci, with DRB1 alleles having the most associated TCRs and HLA-C alleles having the fewest. While some public TCRs were present in many individuals, most TCR sequences turned up only very rarely across donors. Immune exposure information for the cohort was limited to CMV serostatus. Sequencing depth was assumed to be roughly uniform across donors in the presence/absence analyses, though that assumption may not hold. HLA typing was unavailable for some donors at each locus, so association tests used only the typed subset. A cluster of highly shared sequence variants was judged likely to be a technical artifact of the sequencing pipeline. In an earlier analysis of more than 450 of the donors, most TCR beta V segments were observed in productive rearrangements about 90% or about 30% of the time, broadly matching IMGT annotations. Because counts were too low, roughly 16 rarely observed V segments, including chromosome 9 orphons, were left out of the earlier analysis of 587 of the donors. At a false discovery rate of 0.05, a later analysis linked around 15,000 TCR beta sequences to specific HLA alleles.

For this clone: The target of this receptor is not known. No much larger clonotype is one base removed from it; base qualities were not supplied.

In total, approximately 610 healthy bone marrow donors made up the cohort. All cohort members were sampled while nominally healthy, although unrecorded immune exposures were likely present. The donor was CMV seropositive and was included in the group of almost 300 seropositive cohort members. Every donor gave a peripheral blood sample, and the peripheral blood mononuclear cells from that sample were used for TCR beta sequencing. The Qiagen DNeasy Blood Extraction Kit was used to extract genomic DNA from the blood cell samples. The V end gives up 8 bases and the J end 4 bases, leaving 6 bases in the junction not matched to a gene. Reading from cysteine to phenylalanine, the CDR3 counts 14 amino acids. CDR3 DNA is the only sequence kept; it has 42 bases, read in frame from the first base. CDR1 and CDR2 are read off the germline V gene as SNHLY and FYNNEI. The library was obtained by the immunoSEQ multiplex PCR assay. A mixture of 60 forward primers for TCR Vbeta segments and 13 reverse primers for TCR Jbeta segments was used in the multiplex PCR. The CDR3 region of rearranged TCR beta genes was amplified from genomic DNA with a multiplex PCR assay. On the Illumina HiSeq System, the amplified TCR beta libraries were sequenced as 87-base-pair reads. Per the authors' processing: A later analysis counted 75 million to 100 million unique TCR beta chains across the 670 or so repertoires, and roughly 10 million of these chains were shared by at least two donors. Raw reads were error-corrected and collapsed into unique sequences with a nearest-neighbor algorithm that merged closely related sequences to remove PCR and sequencing errors. V, D and J gene segments were assigned by aligning CDR3 sequences to IMGT reference sequences. For a sequence to be retained, a match of at least six nucleotides was required to both a V gene segment and a J gene segment. Rearrangements were called productive when the CDR3 lacked stop codons and stayed in frame with V and J; all others were non-productive. CDR3 was defined by IMGT convention, running from the second conserved V-encoded cysteine to the conserved J-encoded phenylalanine. The earlier analysis of more than 450 of the donors excluded sequences that lacked an unambiguous match to a single V gene segment. An earlier analysis of 587 of the donors classified V segments as functional when productive rearrangements were above 56.7% and as segregating when the standard deviation between donors was above 5%. A statistical classification framework was developed to diagnose cytomegalovirus status using the catalog of TCR beta chain sequences. In a later analysis, TCR nucleotide sequences were compared against IMGT/GENE-DB human TR gene sequences so that V and J genes could be assigned. The TCRdist pipeline was used in a later analysis to assign CDR3 sequences and most-parsimonious VDJ recombination scenarios. A later analysis defined each TCR beta chain by its CDR3 amino acid sequence plus V-gene family, and excluded reads lacking a unique V-gene family. A later analysis removed 500 to 600 highly shared, low-generation-probability nucleotide sequences to deal with suspected cross-contamination and a sequencing artifact. In a later analysis, a clonal expansion index for each public chain was calculated from normalized within-repertoire ranks of inferred template counts. In a later analysis, generation probabilities were computed using a VDJ recombination model fitted to out-of-frame rearrangements, and the results were checked against IGoR. A later analysis scored TCR-TCR, TCR-HLA and TCR-CMV co-occurrence with hypergeometric tests, applying a repertoire-size bias correction to TCR pairs. In a later analysis, false discovery rates were estimated by permuting HLA or CMV assignments 20 times. In a later analysis, co-occurring TCRs were grouped with DBSCAN, and TCRdist sequence similarity was added when clustering was performed within HLA-allele-positive subsets. Co-occurrence clustering excluded repertoires with fewer than 30,000 or more than 120,000 public chains, plus five with anomalous nucleotide sharing. TCRdb re-hosts the immuneACCESS table, in-frame sequences only. Its copies lack some clones; in the studies checked, an unresolved V gene accounts for under half of them, and the cause for the rest is not known. The V and J calls and clone size are taken from that table; D and trimming were inferred from the DNA. In all, the sample holds 110,000 or so clones, and less than 80% of those were seen once. The ten largest clones take up more than 3.5% of the sample.

The chain links TRBV2 with TRBJ1-3, and 9 bases in between align with TRBD1. Material for sequencing was PBMCs. This receptor was identified in a woman aged 40 to 50 in good health and CMV-seropositive. The CDR3 reads as follows: CASGPGTGGNTIYF. The DNA reads TGTGCCAGCGGCCCCGGGACAGGGGGAAACACCATATATTTT.